Listed here are 31 T cell receptor beta chains from one sample, sequenced in a study of prognosis after radiotherapy for stage I lung cancer. Genomic DNA yielded TCR beta CDR3, amplified by two-round multiplex PCR. Every TRBV and TRBJ gene had its own specific primer in first-round PCR. TCRdb re-analysed the multiplex PCR reads in MiXCR, keeping a single row per CDR3 protein. The sample contains about 24,000 distinct CDR3 sequences, roughly 35% of which appear only once. The material sequenced was PBMCs, taken before or after stereotactic body radiation therapy (not recorded which). The receptor set was obtained from a donor at least 50 years old with non-small cell lung cancer.

This clonotype appeared a few times. This chain connects TRBV27 to TRBJ2-1; TRBD2 agrees at 13 bases. Germline CDR1 reads MNHEY; CDR2 reads SMNVEV (reference sequence). The junction had 5 bases not matched to a gene; V was cut back by 7 bases and J by 8 bases. The CDR3 has 14 amino acids. CDR3 region: CASTRLAGGDEQFF. The CDR3 DNA reads as TGTGCCAGCACCCGACTAGCGGGAGGCGATGAGCAGTTCTTC.

In this sample, this clonotype turned up many times. The rearrangement links TRBV19 to TRBJ1-5, with 11 bases that match TRBD1. Germline values: CDR1 LNHDA, CDR2 SQIVND (reference sequence). There are 15 residues in the CDR3. V was clipped by 2 bases and J by 5 bases; unmatched bases: 2. The CDR3 region is CASSIRTGGYQPQHF. The CDR3 DNA follows: TGTGCCAGTAGTATACGGACAGGGGGCTATCAGCCCCAGCATTTT.

This clonotype was seen more than once but under ten times. Being one base from a much bigger clone, this may be a read error. The gene calls are TRBV7-9 and TRBJ1-4; 7 nucleotides match TRBD1. Germline trimming cut 4 bases from V and 6 bases from J; bases unmatched to any gene: 5. The CDR3 extends over 14 amino acids. Germline V lookup: CDR1 SEHNR, CDR2 FQNEAQ (reference sequence). CDR3 in amino acids: CASSSRGRDEKLFF. In DNA form, the CDR3 reads TGTGCCAGCAGCTCAAGGGGGCGGGATGAAAAACTGTTTTTT.

This clonotype was observed at least ten times. This CDR3 is CASSFPLGGLNTGELFF. For the CDR3, the DNA is TGTGCCAGCAGCTTCCCCCTGGGGGGCCTGAACACCGGGGAGCTGTTTTTT. The chain has TRBV7-2 and TRBJ2-2; D is perhaps TRBD1 or TRBD2 (6 bases each). Germline lookup yields CDR1 SGHTA and CDR2 FQGNSA. V lost 3 bases and J lost 1, with 15 bases in between. The CDR3 is 17 residues long.

This clonotype was detected many times. The gene calls are TRBV20-1 and TRBJ1-6, with D hard to call. V dropped 1 base and J dropped 4 bases, with 5 bases sitting between them. The length of the CDR3 is 13 residues. In germline, CDR1 is DFQATT, CDR2 SNEGSKA (reference sequence). Here the CDR3 DNA reads TGCAGTGCTAGAGGGGTATATAATTCACCCCTCCACTTT. This gives the protein CSARGVYNSPLHF.

The V and J genes are TRBV6-1 and TRBJ2-5; a weak D match, TRBD2 (5 bases). Deletions cut 3 bases from V and 5 bases from J, with 13 bases between. The germline V gene has CDR1 MNHNS and CDR2 SASEGT. The CDR3 contains 14 residues. As DNA, the CDR3 is TGTGCCAGCAGTGAGGTATCTGGGGAGGAGACCCAGTACTTC. This encodes CASSEVSGEETQYF.

The V gene is TRBV28, the J gene TRBJ2-3; D uncertain. This CDR3 spans 14 amino acids. Per germline, CDR1 MDHEN and CDR2 SYDVKM. Trimming removed 5 bases at V and 0 bases at J, with 9 bases between. CDR3: CASSVVGSTDTQYF. The CDR3 nucleotides are TGTGCCAGCAGTGTGGTCGGAAGCACAGATACGCAGTATTTT.

Worth noting for this clonotype: This CDR3 fails to terminate in the conserved phenylalanine or tryptophan, so it likely reflects a read error. This chain uses TRBV4-3 with TRBJ2-7, with 7 bases matching TRBD1. There are 16 residues in the CDR3. Germline V gene lookup returns CDR1 LGHNA and CDR2 YSLEER. CDR3 loop: CACSHVTGQPSYEQYS. The CDR3, as DNA: TGCGCCTGCAGCCACGTGACAGGGCAACCATCCTACGAGCAGTACTCC.

This clonotype was recorded a few times. CDR3 sequence (DNA): TGCAGTGCTAGCCCGACAGGGTTGGAGCTCTTAGCCAAAAACATTCAGTACTTC. Translating gives CSASPTGLELLAKNIQYF. The chain combines TRBV20-1 with TRBJ2-4; 7 bases fit TRBD1. J was trimmed by 0 bases and V by 3 bases; bases with no gene match: 14. CDR3 length equals 18 residues. CDR1 is DFQATT and CDR2 is SNEGSKA in the germline V gene (reference sequence).

This clonotype has at least ten counts. This CDR3 reads CASSWTSGRYHEQYF. The CDR3 DNA follows: TGTGCCAGTAGTTGGACTAGCGGGAGGTACCACGAGCAGTACTTC. The J gene is TRBJ2-7, the V gene TRBV19; TRBD2 matches at 14 bases. After removal of 5 bases from V and 5 bases from J, the junction contained 5 bases not matched to a gene. The CDR3 has 15 residues. Per the germline V gene, CDR1 is LNHDA and CDR2 is SQIVND (reference sequence).

There are a few counts of this clonotype. The chain recombines TRBV10-3 with TRBJ2-1, with D unclear. Germline V gene sequence: CDR1 ENHRY, CDR2 SYGVKD. The V gene lost 10 bases and the J gene lost 4 bases, with 14 bases spanning the gap. The CDR3 has 13 amino acids. For the CDR3, the DNA is TGTGCCACGTTCACGACGAGGTACAATGAGCAGTTCTTC. It codes for CATFTTRYNEQFF.

The DNA for the CDR3 is TGTGCCTGGAATAGCGGACAGGCAACTAATGAAAAACTGTTTTTT. This encodes CAWNSGQATNEKLFF. This sequence joins TRBV30 and TRBJ1-4, with 7 nucleotides matching TRBD1. Germline CDR1 reads GTSNPN; CDR2 reads SVGIG (reference sequence). The junction had 5 bases not matched to a gene; V was cut back by 4 bases and J by 0 bases. The CDR3 runs 15 residues.

The gene calls are TRBV6-2 or TRBV6-3 and TRBJ2-2, with D tentatively TRBD2 (5 bases). Trimming took 4 bases from V and 6 from J, leaving 18 bases between them. CDR3 length: 16 residues. Germline lookup yields CDR1 MNHEY and CDR2 SVGEGT. CDR3: CASSLERADLAGELFF. The CDR3 nucleotides read TGTGCCAGCAGTTTGGAGAGGGCGGATTTGGCCGGGGAGCTGTTTTTT.

There are many counts of this clonotype. V is TRBV2 and J is TRBJ2-2, with 7 bases identical to TRBD2. CDR1 and CDR2 from the germline V gene are SNHLY and FYNNEI. The CDR3 is 18 residues long. V shed 4 bases, J shed 0 bases, and the junction held 11 bases outside the gene matches. The CDR3 loop is CASSARELAYANTGELFF. The DNA for the CDR3 is TGTGCCAGCAGTGCAAGGGAACTAGCGTACGCGAACACCGGGGAGCTGTTTTTT.

This clonotype was recorded a few times. This chain links TRBV29-1 with TRBJ1-4; TRBD1 agrees at 9 bases. CDR1 is SQVTM and CDR2 is ANQGSEA in the germline V gene. CDR3 length: 12 residues. The V and J ends lost 6 bases and 8 bases, in that order; junction bases with no gene match: 4. The CDR3 protein is CSVTGGGEKLFF. The CDR3 nucleotides read TGCAGCGTGACAGGGGGGGGGGAAAAACTGTTTTTT.

This clonotype was recorded many times. The V call is TRBV5-1, the J call TRBJ2-3; 8 bases align to TRBD1. The germline V gene has CDR1 SGHRS and CDR2 YFSETQ. This CDR3 is built from 14 residues. J was trimmed by 1 base and V by 3 bases; bases with no gene match: 1. The CDR3 bases are TGCGCCAGCAGCTCGGGACAGGGCACAGATACGCAGTATTTT. Protein: CASSSGQGTDTQYF. Looking up the rest from reference TRBV5-1 and TRBJ2-3 gives the full variable domain: KAGVTQTPRYLIKTRGQQVTLSCSPISGHRSVSWYQQTPGQGLQFLFEYFSETQRNKGNFPGRFSGRQFSNSRSEMNVSTLELGDSALYLCASSSGQGTDTQYFGPGTRLTVL.

Within the sample, this clonotype is medium-sized (0.01 to 0.1%). The chain carries TRBV2 and TRBJ2-1; 7 nucleotides line up with TRBD1. The CDR3 loop spans 13 amino acids. CDR1 is SNHLY and CDR2 is FYNNEI in the germline V gene. Unmatched junction bases numbered 10, after V lost 8 bases and J lost 9 bases. CDR3 protein: CASSGTALGEQFF. The CDR3 bases are TGTGCCAGCTCCGGGACAGCCTTAGGTGAGCAGTTCTTC.

Note on this clonotype: Only one base separates this from a far larger clonotype, so it likely reflects a read error. This chain links TRBV6-8 with TRBJ1-5; D is possibly TRBD1 (6 bases). Germline CDR1 reads MNHGY; CDR2 reads SAAAGT. The CDR3 has 18 residues. Trimming pared 5 bases from V and 0 bases from J, leaving 20 bases between. The CDR3 sequence: CASSDPPGDSYSNQPQHF. In nucleotides, the CDR3 is TGTGCCAGCAGTGATCCTCCAGGGGATTCCTATAGCAATCAGCCCCAGCATTTT.

This clonotype came up many times. The chain employs TRBV7-7 and TRBJ2-5; D not resolved. Germline CDR1 is SSHAT and CDR2 is FNYEAQ (reference sequence). This CDR3 has 13 amino acids. V lost 5 bases, J lost 5 bases, and 12 bases lay in between. CDR3 protein: CASSTRTWETQYF. DNA for the CDR3: TGTGCCAGCAGCACCCGAACGTGGGAGACCCAGTACTTC.

V is TRBV5-4 and J is TRBJ1-1, with D tentatively TRBD1 (6 bases). V shed 0 bases and J shed 0 bases, with 9 bases lying between them. The CDR3 length is 15 residues. Germline assignment: CDR1 SGHNT and CDR2 YYREEE (reference sequence). The CDR3 DNA follows: TGTGCCAGCAGCTTGGGGGGGACAATGAACACTGAAGCTTTCTTT. It translates to CASSLGGTMNTEAFF. The variable domain in full, with the rest retrieved from reference TRBV5-4 and TRBJ1-1, is ETGVTQSPTHLIKTRGQQVTLRCSSQSGHNTVSWYQQALGQGPQFIFQYYREEENGRGNFPPRFSGLQFPNYSSELNVNALELDDSALYLCASSLGGTMNTEAFFGQGTRLTVV.

This clonotype was observed at least ten times. This chain links TRBV7-3 with TRBJ2-1, with 9 nucleotides matching TRBD2. Unmatched junction bases numbered 4, after V lost 3 bases and J lost 4 bases. The CDR3 covers 15 residues. Germline CDR1 SGHTA, CDR2 FQGTGA. Here the CDR3 reads CASSFSGSQYNEQFF. The CDR3 DNA reads TGTGCCAGCAGCTTTAGCGGGAGCCAGTACAATGAGCAGTTCTTC.

This clonotype was recorded at least ten times. This chain connects TRBV19 to TRBJ2-6, with TRBD1 as a possible D gene (6 bases). The CDR3 is made up of 17 amino acids. Germline V CDR1 and CDR2: LNHDA, SQIVND (reference sequence). V shed 0 bases and J shed 2 bases, with 11 bases lying between them. CDR3 residues: CASSIDRGKTGANVLTF. CDR3 bases: TGTGCCAGTAGTATAGACAGGGGTAAAACTGGGGCCAACGTCCTGACTTTC.

This clonotype was seen at least ten times. The V gene is TRBV2, the J gene TRBJ2-4; D might be TRBD2 (5 bases). CDR3 length: 14 amino acids. CDR1 and CDR2 from the germline V gene are SNHLY and FYNNEI. V lost 2 bases, J lost 6 bases, and 11 bases lay in between. The DNA for the CDR3 is TGTGCCAGCAGTGAATGGGCTGAGGGAAACATTCAGTACTTC. Translating it yields CASSEWAEGNIQYF. Filled out from reference TRBV2 and TRBJ2-4, the complete variable domain reads EPEVTQTPSHQVTQMGQEVILRCVPISNHLYFYWYRQILGQKVEFLVSFYNNEISEKSEIFDDQFSVERPDGSNFTLKIRSTKLEDSAMYFCASSEWAEGNIQYFGAGTRLSVL.

This clonotype was seen repeatedly, ten times or more. The chain recombines TRBV10-3 with TRBJ2-2; D is perhaps TRBD2 (6 bases). V lost 7 bases, J lost 1 base, and 13 bases lay in between. CDR1 is ENHRY and CDR2 is SYGVKD in the germline V gene. This CDR3 is built from 15 residues. The CDR3: CAIKGSSVNTGELFF. The CDR3 DNA follows: TGTGCCATCAAAGGTTCTAGCGTGAACACCGGGGAGCTGTTTTTT.

This chain connects TRBV13 to TRBJ2-1; weak D call: TRBD2 (5 bases). CDR1 and CDR2 from the germline V gene are PRHDT and FYEKMQ (reference sequence). V was clipped by 5 bases and J by 6 bases, with 20 bases between them. The CDR3 has 16 residues. In DNA form, the CDR3 reads TGTGCCAGCAGCCCCCCCCCGAGCGGAATCTCCAATGAGCAGTTCTTC. Translated, it gives CASSPPPSGISNEQFF. The full variable domain, its missing parts supplied by reference TRBV13 and TRBJ2-1, is AAGVIQSPRHLIKEKRETATLKCYPIPRHDTVYWYQQGPGQDPQFLISFYEKMQSDKGSIPDRFSAQQFSDYHSELNMSSLELGDSALYFCASSPPPSGISNEQFFGPGTRLTVL.

The rearrangement uses TRBV5-1 and TRBJ1-1; 8 bases agree with TRBD1. This CDR3 is 16 amino acids long. The germline CDR1 and CDR2 sequences are SGHRS and YFSETQ. V gave up 5 bases and J gave up 5 bases; unmatched junction bases: 14. CDR3 residues: CASRPWAGGTNTEAFF. CDR3 sequence (DNA): TGCGCCAGCAGGCCGTGGGCAGGGGGCACGAATACTGAAGCTTTCTTT.

This clonotype is termed medium-sized. The chain combines TRBV27 with TRBJ2-7; D gene uncertain. V dropped 4 bases and J dropped 6 bases, with 7 bases sitting between them. Germline CDR1 is MNHEY and CDR2 is SMNVEV (reference sequence). The CDR3 loop spans 11 amino acids. The CDR3 DNA is TGTGCCAGCAGTTGGGGATCCGAGCAGTACTTC. Its protein is CASSWGSEQYF.

The table lists this clonotype with a few counts. A far larger clone is one base from this, pointing to a likely read error. V and J are TRBV7-2 and TRBJ1-2, with D perhaps TRBD1 (6 bases). Germline CDR1 SGHTA, CDR2 FQGNSA. V was clipped by 1 base and J by 12 bases, with 12 bases between them. This CDR3 has 12 residues. CDR3 nucleotide sequence: TGTGCCAGCAGCTTAGACAGGGACGGCCACACCTTC. Translated: CASSLDRDGHTF.

About this clonotype itself: With only one base between it and a far larger clone, this is likely a read error. The V and J genes are TRBV6-9 and TRBJ2-3; a possible D gene is TRBD2 (7 bases). Germline V CDR1 and CDR2: MNHGY, SVAAGI. The CDR3 is made up of 16 amino acids. Trimming removed 3 bases from V and 4 bases from J, with 17 bases in between. CDR3 in amino acids: CASSYGLGGLPDTQYF. The CDR3 DNA is TGTGCCAGCAGTTACGGGCTCGGGGGGCTCCCAGATACGCAGTATTTT.

The chain recombines TRBV19 with TRBJ1-2; perhaps TRBD1 as D (5 bases). The CDR3 is 14 amino acids. Trimming stripped 3 bases from V and 7 bases from J, with 15 bases between. From germline, CDR1 is LNHDA and CDR2 SQIVND (reference sequence). CDR3 amino acids: CASSITSGEFGYTF. The CDR3 DNA sequence: TGTGCCAGTAGTATTACGTCGGGGGAGTTTGGCTACACCTTC.

This clonotype showed up many times. The CDR3 region has the DNA TGTGCCGCAGGACAGAACTCCTACGAGCAGTACTTC. Amino acid sequence: CAAGQNSYEQYF. The chain has TRBV6-1 and TRBJ2-7, with a possible D match to TRBD1 (6 bases). The CDR3 consists of 12 residues. V was clipped by 11 bases and J by 0 bases, with 11 bases between them. Germline V CDR1 and CDR2: MNHNS, SASEGT.